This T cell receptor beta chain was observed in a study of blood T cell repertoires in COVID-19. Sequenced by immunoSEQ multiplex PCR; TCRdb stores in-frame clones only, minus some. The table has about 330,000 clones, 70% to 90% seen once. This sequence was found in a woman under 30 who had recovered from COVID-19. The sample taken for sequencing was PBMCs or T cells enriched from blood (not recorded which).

The CDR3 sequence: CASSLNSGGTEAFF. In DNA form, the CDR3 reads TGCGCCAGCAGCTTGAACAGCGGGGGCACTGAAGCTTTCTTT. This chain connects TRBV5-1 to TRBJ1-1, with D perhaps matching TRBD1 (5 bases). CDR1 is SGHRS, CDR2 YFSETQ, per germline. CDR3 length equals 14 residues. Trimming pared 1 base from V and 4 bases from J, leaving 11 bases between.